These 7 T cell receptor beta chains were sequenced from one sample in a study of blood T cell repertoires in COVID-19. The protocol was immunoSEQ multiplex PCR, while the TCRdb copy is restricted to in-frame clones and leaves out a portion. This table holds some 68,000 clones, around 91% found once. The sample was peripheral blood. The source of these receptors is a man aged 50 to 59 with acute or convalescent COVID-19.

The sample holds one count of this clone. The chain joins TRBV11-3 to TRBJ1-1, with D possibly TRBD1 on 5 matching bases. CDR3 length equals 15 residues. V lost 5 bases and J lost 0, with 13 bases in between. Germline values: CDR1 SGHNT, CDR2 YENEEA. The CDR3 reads CASSPTGGMNTEAFF. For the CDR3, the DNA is TGTGCCAGCAGCCCAACAGGAGGGATGAACACTGAAGCTTTCTTT.

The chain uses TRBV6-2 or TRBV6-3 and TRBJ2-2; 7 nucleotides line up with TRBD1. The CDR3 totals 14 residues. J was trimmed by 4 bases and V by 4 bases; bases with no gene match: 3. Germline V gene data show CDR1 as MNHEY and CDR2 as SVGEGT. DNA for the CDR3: TGTGCCAGCAGTTTGCCAGGGGGCACCGGGGAGCTGTTTTTT. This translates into CASSLPGGTGELFF.

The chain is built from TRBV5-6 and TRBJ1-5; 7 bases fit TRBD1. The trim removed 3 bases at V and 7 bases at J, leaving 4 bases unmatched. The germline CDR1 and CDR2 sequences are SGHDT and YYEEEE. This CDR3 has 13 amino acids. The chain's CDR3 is CASSYTGEQPQHF. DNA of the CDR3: TGTGCCAGCAGCTATACAGGGGAACAGCCCCAGCATTTT.

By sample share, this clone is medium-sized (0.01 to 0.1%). The chain's CDR3 is CASSLALAYYNEQFF. CDR3 sequence (DNA): TGTGCCAGCAGCTTAGCCCTAGCGTACTACAATGAGCAGTTCTTC. V usage is TRBV7-9 and J usage is TRBJ2-1; the D gene is possibly TRBD2 (6 bases). V was cut by 0 bases and J by 3 bases, with 9 bases left in between. Germline V gene lookup returns CDR1 SEHNR and CDR2 FQNEAQ (reference sequence). The CDR3 is made up of 15 amino acids.

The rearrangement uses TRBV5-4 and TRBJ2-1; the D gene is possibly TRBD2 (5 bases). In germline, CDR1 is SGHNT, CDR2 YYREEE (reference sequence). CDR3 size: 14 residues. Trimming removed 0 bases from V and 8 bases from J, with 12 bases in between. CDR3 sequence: CASSLVSSLDEQFF. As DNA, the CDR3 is TGTGCCAGCAGCTTGGTGTCTAGCCTGGATGAGCAGTTCTTC.

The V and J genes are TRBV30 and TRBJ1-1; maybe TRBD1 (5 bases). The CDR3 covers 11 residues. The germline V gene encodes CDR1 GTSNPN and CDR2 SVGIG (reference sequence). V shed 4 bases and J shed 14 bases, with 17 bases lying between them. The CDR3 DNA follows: TGTGCCTGGACGGGGGGGTCGACTGGGTTCTTT. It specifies CAWTGGSTGFF.

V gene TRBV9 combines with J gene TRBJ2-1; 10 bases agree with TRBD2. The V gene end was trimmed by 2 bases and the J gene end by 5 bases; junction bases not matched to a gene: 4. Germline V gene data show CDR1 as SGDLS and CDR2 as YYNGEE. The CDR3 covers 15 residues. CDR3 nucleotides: TGTGCCAGCAGCGTTGGGACTAGCGAGAACAATGAGCAGTTCTTC. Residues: CASSVGTSENNEQFF.